These T cell receptor beta chains were read from a single sample in a study of blood T cell repertoires in COVID-19. Here immunoSEQ multiplex PCR was the method, and the copy in TCRdb shows in-frame clones only, minus some. Of tens of thousands of clones in the sample, roughly 89% were seen once. Sequencing input: peripheral blood. The receptors come from a woman aged 45-59 years with active COVID-19. CDR3s include the opening cysteine and the closing phenylalanine or tryptophan. The D gene is left open where the match is weak. The size entry is marked missing in some rows and otherwise reads once, few, many or a size class.

.,.,TRBJ1-6,TRBV4-1,CASSQESTSRLHF,TGCGCCAGCAGCCAAGAGTCTACTTCAAGACTCCACTTT
.,.,TRBJ2-5,TRBV2,CASSGATYQETQYF,TGTGCCAGCAGTGGGGCCACGTACCAAGAGACCCAGTACTTC
.,few,TRBJ1-2,TRBV7-9,CASSRPGESYGYTF,TGTGCCAGCAGCAGACCGGGAGAAAGCTATGGCTACACCTTC
TRBD2,.,TRBJ2-2,TRBV6-2/TRBV6-3,CASSPSGSNTGELFF,TGTGCCAGCAGCCCTAGCGGGTCCAACACCGGGGAGCTGTTTTTT
.,.,TRBJ1-1,TRBV19,CASSPSGNTEAFF,TGTGCCAGTAGCCCCTCAGGGAACACTGAAGCTTTCTTT
.,.,TRBJ2-7,TRBV11-2,CASSPRDNWLTSEQYF,TGTGCCAGCAGCCCCAGGGACAACTGGCTAACAAGCGAGCAGTACTTC
.,.,TRBJ2-3,TRBV5-1,CASSLMAASSTDTQYF,TGCGCCAGCAGCTTGATGGCAGCGTCTAGCACAGATACGCAGTATTTT
TRBD2,.,TRBJ2-1,TRBV5-1,CASSLDPHTAGGHYNEQFF,TGCGCCAGCAGCTTGGATCCTCACACAGCGGGAGGCCACTACAATGAGCAGTTCTTC
TRBD2,.,TRBJ2-7,TRBV18,CASSPPQTSGSYEQYF,TGTGCCAGCTCACCACCCCAGACTAGCGGGAGTTACGAGCAGTACTTC
TRBD1,few,TRBJ1-4,TRBV24-1,CAPIPDRGREGGEKLFF,TGTGCCCCAATCCCTGACAGGGGGCGGGAGGGGGGTGAAAAACTGTTTTTT
TRBD2,.,TRBJ2-3,TRBV7-3,CASSSGLAGGPGDTQYF,TGTGCCAGCAGCTCCGGTTTAGCGGGAGGGCCCGGAGATACGCAGTATTTT
.,.,TRBJ1-1,TRBV7-3,CASSQNGGAEAFF,TGTGCCAGCAGCCAAAACGGGGGGGCTGAAGCTTTCTTT
.,.,TRBJ1-2,TRBV3-1/TRBV3-2,CASSHPTRAGGPGYTF,TGTGCCAGCAGCCACCCCACCCGGGCGGGGGGTCCTGGCTACACCTTC
.,.,TRBJ1-1,TRBV4-1,CASSQESHRATVEAFF,TGCGCCAGCAGCCAAGAGTCTCACAGGGCAACGGTTGAAGCTTTCTTT
.,.,TRBJ1-5,TRBV19,CASSTVDTTNQPQHF,TGTGCCAGTAGTACCGTCGACACAACCAATCAGCCCCAGCATTTT
TRBD2,.,TRBJ2-7,TRBV11-3,CASSPPLREPYEQYF,TGTGCCAGCAGCCCGCCTCTGCGGGAGCCCTACGAGCAGTACTTC
.,.,TRBJ2-7,TRBV3-1/TRBV3-2,CASSPRGVRDISYEQYF,TGTGCCAGCAGCCCCCGCGGCGTCCGGGACATCTCCTACGAGCAGTACTTC
TRBD2,.,TRBJ2-5,TRBV29-1,CSGGGLAVETQYF,TGCAGCGGTGGGGGACTAGCGGTAGAGACCCAGTACTTC
.,.,TRBJ2-5,TRBV9,CASSWRAGETQYF,TGTGCCAGCAGTTGGCGGGCAGGTGAGACCCAGTACTTC
TRBD1,.,TRBJ2-6,TRBV2,CASSLGQNSGANVLTF,TGTGCCAGCAGTCTGGGACAGAACTCTGGGGCCAACGTCCTGACTTTC
.,.,TRBJ2-1,TRBV2,CASTGDNEQFF,TGTGCCAGCACCGGAGACAATGAGCAGTTCTTC
.,.,TRBJ2-1,TRBV10-2,CASTIGTPNHNEQFF,TGCGCCAGCACCATTGGGACTCCGAATCACAATGAGCAGTTCTTC
.,.,TRBJ1-2,TRBV7-9,CASSPYGQLKGYTF,TGTGCCAGCAGCCCTTACGGACAGCTTAAGGGCTACACCTTC
TRBD2,.,TRBJ2-1,TRBV5-6,CASSLAGGRQFF,TGTGCCAGCAGTCTAGCGGGAGGGAGGCAGTTCTTC
TRBD2,once,TRBJ2-2,TRBV7-2,CASSLVVTSGGGELFF,TGTGCCAGCAGCTTAGTGGTGACTAGCGGGGGCGGGGAGCTGTTTTTT
TRBD2,.,TRBJ2-3,TRBV10-3,CAISASGLAGRNTQYF,TGTGCCATCAGTGCCTCGGGACTAGCGGGAAGGAATACGCAGTATTTT
TRBD1,.,TRBJ1-1,TRBV11-3,CASSPRGDRGNTEAFF,TGTGCCAGCAGCCCGAGGGGGGACAGGGGGAACACTGAAGCTTTCTTT
.,.,TRBJ2-3,TRBV28,CASSLGGAIYSPVDTQYF,TGTGCCAGCAGTTTAGGGGGCGCAATCTACTCTCCCGTAGATACGCAGTATTTT
TRBD2,.,TRBJ2-1,TRBV2,CASSPTTSGGYNEQFF,TGTGCCAGCAGCCCGACGACTAGCGGGGGGTACAATGAGCAGTTCTTC
TRBD2,.,TRBJ2-7,TRBV5-1,CASSSSGSSYEQYF,TGCGCCAGCAGCTCGAGCGGGAGCTCCTACGAGCAGTACTTC
.,.,TRBJ2-1,TRBV5-1,CASSLESGNEQFF,TGCGCCAGCAGCTTGGAAAGCGGCAATGAGCAGTTCTTC